The 21 T cell receptor beta chains listed next were all sequenced from one sample in a study of T cell responses to AZD1222 COVID-19 vaccine. The repertoire was sequenced with immunoSEQ multiplex PCR; TCRdb's copy has only in-frame clones and lacks some. Of some 200,000 clones detected, approximately 89% appear once; the ten largest clones hold 3% to 3.5%. Sample: peripheral blood, taken 28 days after the second AZD1222 dose. The receptors here all came from an adult who received the AZD1222 COVID-19 vaccine.

The chain couples TRBV5-1 to TRBJ2-3; maybe TRBD2 (6 bases). V was clipped by 4 bases and J by 2 bases, with 17 bases between them. CDR1 SGHRS and CDR2 YFSETQ come from the germline V gene. This CDR3 comprises 16 residues. CDR3 sequence: CASSPQLAGLTDTQYF. For the CDR3, the DNA is TGCGCCAGCAGCCCCCAACTAGCAGGGCTCACAGATACGCAGTATTTT.

V and J are TRBV5-1 and TRBJ2-1, with D perhaps TRBD2 (7 bases). The CDR3 totals 15 residues. Trimming took off 3 bases at V and 7 bases at J, with 17 bases between the two ends. The germline V gene encodes CDR1 SGHRS and CDR2 YFSETQ. The CDR3 here is CASSSSAGEGNEQFF. The CDR3 DNA reads TGCGCCAGCAGCTCGTCCGCAGGGGAGGGGAATGAGCAGTTCTTC.

V and J are TRBV4-2 and TRBJ2-2; 7 bases align to TRBD2. From germline, CDR1 is LGHNA and CDR2 YNFKEQ. CDR3 length: 15 amino acids. The junction had 6 bases not matched to a gene; V was cut back by 4 bases and J by 4 bases. The CDR3 coding sequence is TGTGCCAGCAGCCCCCGGGACTATAGCACCGGGGAGCTGTTTTTT. Encoded protein: CASSPRDYSTGELFF.

This clone was seen more than once but under ten times. The CDR3 DNA is TGTGCCAGCAGTTTTAAGGGCTCTGGAAACACCATATATTTT. The encoded protein is CASSFKGSGNTIYF. The chain couples TRBV28 to TRBJ1-3, with D hard to call. V was cut by 3 bases and J by 0 bases, with 6 bases left in between. Germline values: CDR1 MDHEN, CDR2 SYDVKM. The CDR3 is made up of 14 amino acids.

The rearrangement links TRBV24-1 to TRBJ1-4; TRBD1 matches 7 bases. Germline CDR1 KGHDR, CDR2 SFDVKD. The V and J ends lost 5 bases and 8 bases, in that order; junction bases with no gene match: 13. The CDR3 is made up of 16 amino acids. The CDR3 loop is CATSAFTGAEGEKLFF. Written as DNA, the CDR3 is TGTGCCACCAGTGCCTTCACAGGGGCTGAGGGAGAAAAACTGTTTTTT.

The rearrangement links TRBV6-5 to TRBJ1-1; D unresolved. The V and J ends lost 6 bases and 6 bases respectively, with 17 bases between them. The germline V gene has CDR1 MNHEY and CDR2 SVGAGI. The CDR3 length is 14 residues. Here the CDR3 reads CASRPSGPEAEAFF. DNA for the CDR3: TGTGCCAGCAGGCCCTCGGGCCCGGAGGCTGAAGCTTTCTTT.

The chain uses TRBV5-6 and TRBJ2-5; D might be TRBD2 (5 bases). V was clipped by 4 bases and J by 2 bases, with 12 bases between them. Germline CDR1 reads SGHDT; CDR2 reads YYEEEE. The CDR3 loop spans 14 amino acids. The CDR3 DNA reads TGTGCCAGCAGCGCCTGGGAGACACAAGAGACCCAGTACTTC. Protein: CASSAWETQETQYF.

The chain employs TRBV7-2 and TRBJ2-7; 7 bases are a match to TRBD2. The CDR3 covers 14 residues. V lost 4 bases, J lost 0 bases, and 3 bases stayed unmatched. In germline, CDR1 is SGHTA, CDR2 FQGNSA. The CDR3 DNA reads TGTGCCAGCAGCTCCGGCGGGAGCTCCTACGAGCAGTACTTC. Translated: CASSSGGSSYEQYF.

This sequence joins TRBV19 and TRBJ1-5; D gene unclear. Germline loops: CDR1 LNHDA, CDR2 SQIVND (reference sequence). V was clipped by 1 base and J by 0 bases, with 10 bases between them. The CDR3 consists of 16 residues. CDR3 coding DNA: TGTGCCAGTAGTATAGTGGGGATTTATAGCAATCAGCCCCAGCATTTT. Translated, it gives CASSIVGIYSNQPQHF.

The V and J genes are TRBV7-8 and TRBJ2-1, with a weak D call TRBD2 (5 bases). V was shortened by 0 bases and J by 2 bases, with 8 bases between the two germline ends. The CDR3 sequence is 15 residues long. Germline V CDR1 and CDR2: SGHVS, FQNEAQ. Here the CDR3 reads CASSLAGVPYNEQFF. In nucleotides, the CDR3 is TGTGCCAGCAGCTTAGCGGGAGTACCCTACAATGAGCAGTTCTTC.

This clone was counted a few times. This chain joins TRBV27 and TRBJ2-7; 7 nucleotides match TRBD1. CDR1 and CDR2 from the germline V gene are MNHEY and SMNVEV (reference sequence). CDR3 length: 14 residues. V shed 2 bases, J shed 4 bases, and the junction held 5 bases outside the gene matches. The CDR3 DNA follows: TGTGCCAGCAGTTTACTTGGGACAGAGTACGAGCAGTACTTC. This translates into CASSLLGTEYEQYF.

The chain is built from TRBV28 and TRBJ2-7; TRBD2 matches 8 bases. Germline V gene lookup returns CDR1 MDHEN and CDR2 SYDVKM. V gave up 6 bases and J gave up 7 bases; unmatched junction bases: 11. The CDR3 has 14 residues. The CDR3 region is CASRNSGSLFEQYF. DNA of the CDR3: TGTGCCAGCAGAAACAGCGGGAGCCTCTTTGAGCAGTACTTC.

The chain couples TRBV14 to TRBJ2-7; D perhaps matches TRBD2 (6 bases). V was cut by 3 bases and J by 0 bases, with 12 bases left in between. The CDR3 spans 15 residues. Per germline, CDR1 SGHDN and CDR2 FVKESK. CDR3 DNA sequence: TGTGCCAGCAGCCAGAGCGGGTCCCTCTCCTACGAGCAGTACTTC. It encodes CASSQSGSLSYEQYF.

This clone was detected once. J is TRBJ2-7 and V is TRBV2, with TRBD1 as a possible D gene (6 bases). CDR3 length: 14 amino acids. The V gene lost 3 bases and the J gene lost 2 bases, with 11 bases spanning the gap. Germline V gives CDR1 SNHLY, CDR2 FYNNEI. In nucleotides, the CDR3 is TGTGCCAGCAGTGATGACAGGTCCACCTACGAGCAGTACTTC. Translation gives CASSDDRSTYEQYF.

The chain recombines TRBV4-1 with TRBJ2-5; D is ambiguous. Trimming shortened V by 4 bases and J by 2 bases, and 17 bases separated the two germline ends. From germline, CDR1 is MGHRA and CDR2 YSYEKL. This CDR3 is 16 amino acids long. The CDR3 DNA reads as TGCGCCAGCAGCCCTCACGGGCCTACGCCTCAAGAGACCCAGTACTTC. It yields the protein CASSPHGPTPQETQYF.

The V call is TRBV4-1, the J call TRBJ2-1; D gene uncertain. The CDR3 has 15 amino acids. CDR1 is MGHRA and CDR2 is YSYEKL in the germline V gene. Between the trimmed V and J ends, which lost 3 bases and 7 bases, there was a span of 16 bases. The CDR3 DNA reads TGCGCCAGCAGCCATGGGGTTTTAGCCCAAAATGAGCAGTTCTTC. The encoded protein is CASSHGVLAQNEQFF.

The chain recombines TRBV7-8 with TRBJ2-1, with TRBD1 as a possible D gene (5 bases). Germline CDR1 SGHVS, CDR2 FQNEAQ. V was pared by 5 bases and J by 1 base, with 12 bases between. CDR3 length: 15 residues. CDR3 sequence: CASSAQTESYNEQFF. The CDR3 nucleotides are TGTGCCAGCAGCGCCCAGACAGAATCCTACAATGAGCAGTTCTTC.

The V gene is TRBV7-2, the J gene TRBJ2-7; D may be TRBD1 (5 bases). Germline loops: CDR1 SGHTA, CDR2 FQGNSA. The V gene lost 2 bases and the J gene lost 5 bases, with 7 bases spanning the gap. The CDR3 consists of 12 residues. CDR3 region: CASSLLGDEQYF. CDR3 bases: TGTGCCAGCAGCTTATTAGGGGACGAGCAGTACTTC. Drawing the rest from reference TRBV7-2 and TRBJ2-7, the complete variable domain is GAGVSQSPSNKVTEKGKDVELRCDPISGHTALYWYRQSLGQGLEFLIYFQGNSAPDKSGLPSDRFSAERTGGSVSTLTIQRTQQEDSAVYLCASSLLGDEQYFGPGTRLTVT.

The chain is built from TRBV6-5 and TRBJ1-1; no clear D gene. The CDR3 is made up of 13 amino acids. The germline V gene encodes CDR1 MNHEY and CDR2 SVGAGI. V was cut by 2 bases and J by 3 bases, with 7 bases left in between. The CDR3 reads CASSYISDTEAFF. CDR3 bases: TGTGCCAGCAGTTACATCTCGGACACTGAAGCTTTCTTT.

This clone occurred once. V and J are TRBV5-1 and TRBJ2-1; D might be TRBD1 or TRBD2, each matching 5 bases. Trimming removed 0 bases at V and 4 bases at J, with 11 bases between. The germline CDR1 and CDR2 sequences are SGHRS and YFSETQ. CDR3 length: 15 residues. The CDR3, as DNA: TGCGCCAGCAGCTTGGTGGGGGAACCTTACAATGAGCAGTTCTTC. Translated: CASSLVGEPYNEQFF.

The chain uses TRBV28 and TRBJ2-3; TRBD2 matches 10 bases. V lost 9 bases and J lost 4; bases outside the gene matches: 10. The CDR3 contains 15 residues. CDR1 and CDR2 from the germline V gene are MDHEN and SYDVKM. CDR3 DNA: TGTGCCAGTGCTAGCGGGAGATACTACTCAGATACGCAGTATTTT. Translation: CASASGRYYSDTQYF. Using reference TRBV28 and TRBJ2-3 for the parts outside the CDR3, the full variable domain is DVKVTQSSRYLVKRTGEKVFLECVQDMDHENMFWYRQDPGLGLRLIYFSYDVKMKEKGDIPEGYSVSREKKERFSLILESASTNQTSMYLCASASGRYYSDTQYFGPGTRLTVL.